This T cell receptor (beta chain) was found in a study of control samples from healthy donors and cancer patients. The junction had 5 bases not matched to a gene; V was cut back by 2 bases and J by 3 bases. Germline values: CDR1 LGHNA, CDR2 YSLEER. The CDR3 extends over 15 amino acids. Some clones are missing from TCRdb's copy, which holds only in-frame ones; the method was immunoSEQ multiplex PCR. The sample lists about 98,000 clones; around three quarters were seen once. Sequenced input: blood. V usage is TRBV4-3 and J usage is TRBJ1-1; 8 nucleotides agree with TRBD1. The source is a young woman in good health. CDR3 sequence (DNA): TGCGCCAGCAGCCAACAGGGGGCGATTGACACTGAAGCTTTCTTT. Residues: CASSQQGAIDTEAFF.